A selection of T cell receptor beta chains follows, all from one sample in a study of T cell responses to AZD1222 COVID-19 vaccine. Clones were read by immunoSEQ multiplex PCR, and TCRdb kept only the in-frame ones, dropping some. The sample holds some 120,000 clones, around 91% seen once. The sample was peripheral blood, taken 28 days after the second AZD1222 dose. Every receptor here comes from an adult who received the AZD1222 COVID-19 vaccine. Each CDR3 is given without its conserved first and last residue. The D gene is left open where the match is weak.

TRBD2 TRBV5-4 ASSLALAGTDTQY
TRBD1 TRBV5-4 ASSLARDRDYYGYT
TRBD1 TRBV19 ASSLDRGGAEAF
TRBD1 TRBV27 ASSFDRGFMNTEAF
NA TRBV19 ATGTLGHLYGYT
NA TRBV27 ASSLSIRTAGYT
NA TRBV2 ASSTDGATNEKLF
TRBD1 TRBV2 ASTGDRGSY
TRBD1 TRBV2 ASSAVVRQGRQPQH
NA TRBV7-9 ASSPTGIGADTQY
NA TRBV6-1 ASSGYRGEVTDTQY
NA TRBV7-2 ASSALRTVNTEAF
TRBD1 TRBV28 ASSLLQGAVRGNTIY
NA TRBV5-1 ASSLGGRGDTQY
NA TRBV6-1 ASSDGPNTEAF
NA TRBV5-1 ASSLASNRPKMNTEAF
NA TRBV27 ASSDGYSNQPQH
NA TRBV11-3 ASSPGLFTDTQY